These 15 T cell receptor beta chains came from one sample sequenced in a study of blood T cell repertoires in COVID-19. This table comes from immunoSEQ multiplex PCR, and its TCRdb copy is limited to in-frame clones, with some not included. The sample has about 46,000 clones, 70% to 90% seen once. The sequenced material came from peripheral blood. The receptors were sampled from a human donor in a cohort sampled during active COVID-19. The donor label of this sample is uncertain.

The V and J genes are TRBV19 and TRBJ1-2, with 8 bases aligning to TRBD1. Trimming took 7 bases from V and 8 from J; bases not matched to a gene: 15. The CDR3 extends over 15 amino acids. Germline V lookup: CDR1 LNHDA, CDR2 SQIVND (reference sequence). The CDR3 nucleotides are TGTGCCAGTATGCCGACAGGGGCTGGCTTTGGCGGCTACACCTTC. Amino acid sequence: CASMPTGAGFGGYTF.

The chain links TRBV3-1 (or the pseudogene TRBV3-2) to TRBJ2-3; the match to TRBD2 covers 9 bases. CDR1 and CDR2 from the germline V gene are LGHDT and YNNKEL (reference sequence). V was clipped by 3 bases and J by 1 base; unmatched bases: 2. This CDR3 is built from 15 residues. The chain's CDR3 is CASSHSGGRTDTQYF. The CDR3 DNA reads as TGTGCCAGCAGCCATAGCGGGGGCCGCACAGATACGCAGTATTTT.

The V gene is TRBV7-2, the J gene TRBJ1-5, with TRBD1 identical over 7 bases. The germline gives CDR1 SGHTA, CDR2 FQGNSA. V lost 1 base, J lost 5 bases, and 8 bases stayed unmatched. This CDR3 is 16 amino acids long. CDR3 coding DNA: TGTGCCAGCAGCTTAGAGGCGCCCAGGGGGGATCAGCCCCAGCATTTT. Encoded protein: CASSLEAPRGDQPQHF.

The chain combines TRBV6-1 with TRBJ2-1; the match to TRBD1 covers 10 bases. This CDR3 is 15 amino acids long. CDR1 and CDR2 from the germline V gene are MNHNS and SASEGT. Losses at the gene ends were 3 bases for V and 5 bases for J; bases not matched to a gene: 4. Here the CDR3 reads CASSEEGQGDNEQFF. Written as DNA, the CDR3 is TGTGCCAGCAGTGAGGAAGGACAGGGGGACAATGAGCAGTTCTTC.

This sequence joins TRBV12-3 or TRBV12-4 and TRBJ2-7, with D possibly being TRBD1 (6 bases). The CDR3 is 13 residues long. Trimming shortened V by 1 base and J by 6 bases, and 10 bases separated the two germline ends. The CDR3, as DNA: TGTGCCAGCAGTTTAGGTTGGGGGCCCGAGCAGTACTTC. Amino acid sequence: CASSLGWGPEQYF.

This chain links TRBV18 with TRBJ1-1; 9 nucleotides agree with TRBD1. Per germline, CDR1 KGHSH and CDR2 LQKENI. The CDR3 runs to 14 residues. J was trimmed by 6 bases and V by 10 bases; bases with no gene match: 12. CDR3 coding DNA: TGTGCCACGGGACAGGGAAGGTCGCAGGCTGAAGCTTTCTTT. Residues: CATGQGRSQAEAFF. The variable domain in full, completed from reference TRBV18 and TRBJ1-1, reads NAGVMQNPRHLVRRRGQEARLRCSPMKGHSHVYWYRQLPEEGLKFMVYLQKENIIDESGMPKERFSAEFPKEGPSILRIQQVVRGDSAAYFCATGQGRSQAEAFFGQGTRLTVV.

V is TRBV25-1 and J is TRBJ1-6; TRBD1 agrees at 7 bases. Germline V gene data show CDR1 as MGHDK and CDR2 as SYGVNS. This CDR3 has 16 amino acids. The junction had 9 bases not matched to a gene; V was cut back by 3 bases and J by 7 bases. The CDR3 loop is CASSDNLRDRNSPLHF. CDR3 nucleotides: TGTGCCAGCAGTGACAACCTCCGGGACAGAAATTCACCCCTCCACTTT.

The chain uses TRBV30 and TRBJ1-3, with D unclear. Between the trimmed V and J ends, which lost 5 bases and 2 bases, there was a span of 10 bases. The CDR3 has 13 amino acids. The V gene's germline CDR1 is GTSNPN and CDR2 SVGIG (reference sequence). CDR3 amino acids: CAWQISTGNTIYF. Here the CDR3 DNA reads TGTGCCTGGCAAATTTCTACTGGAAACACCATATATTTT.

V usage is TRBV18 and J usage is TRBJ2-6, with 7 bases aligning to TRBD1. V dropped 2 bases and J dropped 0; count of bases not matched to a gene: 7. This CDR3 contains 18 residues. Germline CDR1 reads KGHSH; CDR2 reads LQKENI. CDR3 nucleotides: TGTGCCAGCTCACCAAAGACAGGGACCCTCTCTGGGGCCAACGTCCTGACTTTC. It codes for CASSPKTGTLSGANVLTF.

This clone was recorded only once. The rearrangement links TRBV5-1 to TRBJ2-2; D is perhaps TRBD2 (6 bases). From germline, CDR1 is SGHRS and CDR2 YFSETQ. CDR3 length: 14 amino acids. Trimming removed 4 bases from V and 2 bases from J, with 9 bases in between. In DNA, the CDR3 is TGCGCCAGCAGCATAGCGGTAAACACCGGGGAGCTGTTTTTT. Translating gives CASSIAVNTGELFF.

This clone was seen a few times. The chain recombines TRBV4-1 with TRBJ2-2; D gene unclear. From germline, CDR1 is MGHRA and CDR2 YSYEKL. The CDR3 has 16 amino acids. Trimming took 2 bases from V and 1 from J, leaving 11 bases between them. CDR3 in amino acids: CASSQRAYRNTGELFF. DNA of the CDR3: TGCGCCAGCAGCCAAAGAGCATACAGGAACACCGGGGAGCTGTTTTTT.

Only a few counts were recorded for this clone. The chain uses TRBV6-1 and TRBJ1-5, with 7 bases identical to TRBD1. The CDR3 consists of 14 residues. Germline V gene lookup returns CDR1 MNHNS and CDR2 SASEGT. Losses at the gene ends were 3 bases for V and 3 bases for J; bases not matched to a gene: 2. The chain's CDR3 is CASSETGNNQPQHF. The CDR3 DNA reads TGTGCCAGCAGTGAGACAGGGAACAATCAGCCCCAGCATTTT.

This clone was counted only a few times. The same CDR3 also results from other DNA sequences found in this sample. V is TRBV5-1 and J is TRBJ2-5, with TRBD1 identical over 8 bases. The CDR3 length is 13 residues. CDR1 is SGHRS and CDR2 is YFSETQ in the germline V gene. V lost 4 bases to trimming and J lost 4 bases; unmatched junction nucleotides: 3. CDR3 coding DNA: TGCGCCAGCAGCCAGGGGGCCCGAGAGACCCAGTACTTC. It yields the protein CASSQGARETQYF.

V gene TRBV3-1 (or the pseudogene TRBV3-2) combines with J gene TRBJ1-4; 9 nucleotides line up with TRBD1. Germline V CDR1 and CDR2: LGHDT, YNNKEL (reference sequence). V lost 6 bases to trimming and J lost 10 bases; unmatched junction nucleotides: 9. The CDR3 loop spans 14 amino acids. The CDR3 sequence: CASSPTGGVGKLFF. CDR3 sequence (DNA): TGTGCCAGCAGTCCGACAGGGGGAGTTGGAAAACTGTTTTTT.

In its sample, this clone was seen once. For the CDR3, the DNA is TGTGCCAGCAGCTTGAGGGGTGGCACTGAAGCTTTCTTT. It encodes CASSLRGGTEAFF. The chain uses TRBV5-5 and TRBJ1-1, with a tentative D call TRBD1 (5 bases). This CDR3 has 13 residues. V gave up 1 base and J gave up 4 bases, with 8 bases separating them. Germline V gene lookup returns CDR1 SGHKS and CDR2 YYEKEE (reference sequence).